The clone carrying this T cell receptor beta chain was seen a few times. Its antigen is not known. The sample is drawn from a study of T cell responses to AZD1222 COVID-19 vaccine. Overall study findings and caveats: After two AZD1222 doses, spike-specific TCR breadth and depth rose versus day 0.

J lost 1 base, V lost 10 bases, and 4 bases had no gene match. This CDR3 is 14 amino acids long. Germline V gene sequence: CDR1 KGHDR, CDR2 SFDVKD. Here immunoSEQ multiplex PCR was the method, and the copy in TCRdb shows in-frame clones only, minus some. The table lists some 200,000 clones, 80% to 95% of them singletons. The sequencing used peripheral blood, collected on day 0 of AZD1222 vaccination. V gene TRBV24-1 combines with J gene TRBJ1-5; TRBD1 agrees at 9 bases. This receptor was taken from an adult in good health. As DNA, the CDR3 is TGTGCCACTCGCGGACAGGGGAGCAATCAGCCCCAGCATTTT. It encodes CATRGQGSNQPQHF.